The 2 T cell receptor beta chains below come from one sample, sequenced in a study of blood T cell repertoires in COVID-19. Assay: immunoSEQ multiplex PCR; the TCRdb copy retains only in-frame clones and omits some. The sample carries around 80,000 clones, 82% recorded once. What was sequenced was peripheral blood. Source of these receptors: a man older than 75 with acute or convalescent COVID-19.

The J gene is TRBJ2-1, the V gene TRBV1; the table's D call, TRBD2, has no DNA check behind it. TRBV1 constitutes a pseudogene. There are 15 residues in the CDR3. In DNA form, the CDR3 reads TGCACCAGCAGCCAAGCGGACGGGATTTACAATGAGCAGTTCTTC. Protein sequence: CTSSQADGIYNEQFF.

The rearrangement links TRBV7-2 to TRBJ2-5; D is unresolved. The CDR3 consists of 14 residues. Germline CDR1 reads SGHTA; CDR2 reads FQGNSA. The V end lost 5 bases, the J end lost 2 bases, and 12 bases lay between the germline ends. CDR3 bases: TGTGCCAGCAGCCCGGGTCGTCGTCAAGAGACCCAGTACTTC. Translation: CASSPGRRQETQYF. Drawing the rest from reference TRBV7-2 and TRBJ2-5, the complete variable domain is GAGVSQSPSNKVTEKGKDVELRCDPISGHTALYWYRQSLGQGLEFLIYFQGNSAPDKSGLPSDRFSAERTGGSVSTLTIQRTQQEDSAVYLCASSPGRRQETQYFGPGTRLLVL.